This is a list of T cell receptor beta chains from one sample in a study of blood T cell repertoires in COVID-19. This table comes from immunoSEQ multiplex PCR, and its TCRdb copy is limited to in-frame clones, with some not included. The table shows 250,000 to 350,000 clones, with 80% to 90% occurring only once. Sequenced input: peripheral blood. The source is a woman aged 45-65 years with acute or convalescent COVID-19. The CDR3 runs from the conserved cysteine through the conserved F or W. The order of the fields is J gene, V gene, CDR3 length, CDR3 protein.

J: TRBJ2-5; V: TRBV11-2; length: 15; CDR3: CASSLRTAGAETQYF
J: TRBJ1-2; V: TRBV25-1; length: 14; CDR3: CASSDGGRYYGYTF
J: TRBJ2-2; V: TRBV27; length: 15; CDR3: CASSSPGQHTGELFF
J: TRBJ2-1; V: TRBV20-1; length: 15; CDR3: CSASNSGGADNEQFF
J: TRBJ1-6; V: TRBV6-2/TRBV6-3; length: 16; CDR3: CASSLPTGSYNSPLHF
J: TRBJ2-3; V: TRBV7-2; length: 16; CDR3: CASSSSGRAFADTQYF
J: TRBJ1-5; V: TRBV2; length: 13; CDR3: CASKKQGDQPQHF
J: TRBJ2-2; V: TRBV11-2; length: 17; CDR3: CASSRGPGQRNTGELFF
J: TRBJ1-1; V: TRBV28; length: 13; CDR3: CASSFVGGTEAFF
J: TRBJ1-6; V: TRBV27; length: 14; CDR3: CASSISSYNSPLHF
J: TRBJ2-7; V: TRBV10-3; length: 14; CDR3: CATGTTLDSYEQYF
J: TRBJ1-2; V: TRBV10-2; length: 13; CDR3: CASRPGQRYGYTF
J: TRBJ1-5; V: TRBV18; length: 16; CDR3: CASSPQDGGRNQPQHF
J: TRBJ1-2; V: TRBV3-1/TRBV3-2; length: 15; CDR3: CASSPTLGTGGGYTF
J: TRBJ2-3; V: TRBV19; length: 15; CDR3: CASRAAEGGTDTQYF
J: TRBJ1-6; V: TRBV18; length: 17; CDR3: CASSPPGGSSYNSPLHF
J: TRBJ2-5; V: TRBV5-1; length: 14; CDR3: CASSLATVQETQYF
J: TRBJ2-1; V: TRBV5-4; length: 12; CDR3: CASSLLANEQFF
J: TRBJ1-1; V: TRBV7-9; length: 15; CDR3: CASSPQTSGGTEAFF
J: TRBJ1-6; V: TRBV2; length: 14; CDR3: CASMESSYNSPLHF
J: TRBJ1-4; V: TRBV10-3; length: 15; CDR3: CAISERTGADEKLFF
J: TRBJ2-2; V: TRBV9; length: 18; CDR3: CASSVRGGDRVNTGELFF
J: TRBJ2-6; V: TRBV5-1; length: 17; CDR3: CASSVRVQLSGANVLTF
J: TRBJ1-4; V: TRBV19; length: 14; CDR3: CASSGRGLDEKLFF
J: TRBJ2-3; V: TRBV4-1; length: 15; CDR3: CASSQAGANTDTQYF
J: TRBJ1-4; V: TRBV7-8; length: 13; CDR3: CASGRGADEKLFF